This section outlines one TCR beta chain sequence together with its context. Its antigen remains unidentified. Deletions cut 3 bases from V and 1 base from J, with 21 bases between. The CDR3 contains 18 residues. The second PCR ran about 6 to 11 cycles with a sample-barcoded 5' primer and J-beta primers. Tagging of each cDNA molecule was performed by a template-switch adaptor with 12 random nucleotides. TCRdb processed the 5' RACE reads anew with MiXCR; each CDR3 protein has one entry. This table holds over 600,000 distinct CDR3 sequences, around 41% found once. The data originate from a study of blood T cells in healthy people across ages. At the level of the study: Capture by template switching was about one barcoded beta molecule per two T cells. Findings and limits, study-wide: Researchers said unsorted PBMCs prevented a conclusive naive versus antigen-experienced comparison. Older age went with lower TCR beta diversity per million T cells, in a roughly linear way.

Material for sequencing was blood. V and J are TRBV12-3 or TRBV12-4 and TRBJ2-5; D could derive from TRBD1 or TRBD2 (5 bases each). The clonotype comes from a man older than 75 in good health. The CDR3 DNA reads as TGTGCCAGCAGTTTTTTTTCCGGCGACCCCGGGACCCAAGAGACCCAGTACTTC. Translation: CASSFFSGDPGTQETQYF.